This TCR beta chain was sequenced for a study of blood T cell repertoires in COVID-19. Overall study: Both acute and convalescent COVID-19 samples were obtained from the United States, Italy and Spain. T cells, B-cell-depleted T cells, or PBMCs provided the cDNA or gDNA that served as material.

Trimming removed 5 bases at V and 3 bases at J, with 5 bases between. CDR3 length: 11 amino acids. Germline values: CDR1 SGHVS, CDR2 FNYEAQ. Per the study methods: For nucleated cells, counts were estimated from reference gene primer amplification. Clones were read by immunoSEQ multiplex PCR, and TCRdb kept only the in-frame ones, dropping some. V, J and clone size reflect that table, while D and trimming were determined from the DNA. The table has about 140,000 clones, approximately 88% seen once. This clonotype was sampled from a woman in her 50s with acute or convalescent COVID-19. V and J are TRBV7-6 and TRBJ2-7; D is undetermined. Sample: peripheral blood. The CDR3 is CASSLNYEQYF. The CDR3 DNA sequence: TGTGCCAGCAGCCTAAACTACGAGCAGTACTTC.